Listed here are 16 T cell receptor beta chains from one sample, sequenced in a study of OX40 agonist ivuxolimab in advanced cancers. Sequenced by immunoSEQ multiplex PCR; TCRdb stores in-frame clones only, minus some. The sample has around 50,000 clones; 60% to 80% are singletons. Sequenced here: CD4+ or CD8+ T cells sorted from blood, sampled in a trial of the OX40 agonist ivuxolimab. These receptors came from an adult with an advanced solid tumor such as melanoma, head and neck, liver or kidney cancer.

The V call is TRBV11-3, the J call TRBJ1-1; D is perhaps TRBD1 (5 bases). V shed 9 bases and J shed 2 bases, with 13 bases lying between them. The CDR3 runs 13 residues. Looked up from germline, CDR1 is SGHNT and CDR2 is YENEEA. CDR3: CASSGTPNTEAFF. CDR3 coding DNA: TGTGCCAGTTCCGGGACTCCTAACACTGAAGCTTTCTTT.

This clone was seen once. The rearrangement joins TRBV11-2 to TRBJ2-7; 7 bases map to TRBD2. With 4 bases clipped from V and 2 bases from J, the junction kept 5 bases outside the gene matches. The CDR3 is made up of 14 amino acids. Germline V gives CDR1 SGHAT, CDR2 FQNNGV. CDR3 in amino acids: CASSSSGRTYEQYF. Written as DNA, the CDR3 is TGTGCCAGCAGCTCTAGCGGTAGAACCTACGAGCAGTACTTC.

This chain uses TRBV5-6 with TRBJ1-4; TRBD1 might be the D (5 bases). The V and J ends lost 2 bases and 2 bases respectively, with 10 bases between them. The germline CDR1 and CDR2 sequences are SGHDT and YYEEEE. This CDR3 has 15 residues. The CDR3 bases are TGTGCCAGCAGCTTTGGGGACTGGACTAATGAAAAACTGTTTTTT. Amino acid sequence: CASSFGDWTNEKLFF.

The V call is TRBV4-3, the J call TRBJ1-6; D is uncertain. The CDR3 has 18 residues. Trimming cost V 2 bases and J 1 base, with 15 bases left between them. Germline CDR1 LGHNA, CDR2 YSLEER. DNA for the CDR3: TGCGCCAGCAGCCAAAGAGAGATCCAGGTTTCCTATAATTCACCCCTCCACTTT. Translated, it gives CASSQREIQVSYNSPLHF.

The gene calls are TRBV2 and TRBJ1-5; D is ambiguous. From germline, CDR1 is SNHLY and CDR2 FYNNEI. The V end was cut by 4 bases, the J end by 6 bases, with 13 bases between. The CDR3 is 14 residues long. The CDR3: CASSGSERSQPQHF. The CDR3 DNA is TGTGCCAGCAGTGGATCTGAAAGAAGTCAGCCCCAGCATTTT.

The chain combines TRBV18 with TRBJ2-3; D remains unclear. V was clipped by 2 bases and J by 6 bases, with 9 bases between them. CDR3 length: 13 amino acids. Looked up from germline, CDR1 is KGHSH and CDR2 is LQKENI. The chain's CDR3 is CASSPSPSDTQYF. CDR3 nucleotide sequence: TGTGCCAGCTCACCAAGTCCCAGCGATACGCAGTATTTT.

In nucleotides, the CDR3 is TGTGCCAGCAGCTTTAAGGGAGGGGACAATCAGCCCCAGCATTTT. Its protein product is CASSFKGGDNQPQHF. The gene calls are TRBV5-5 and TRBJ1-5; a weak D match, TRBD1 (5 bases). Deletions cut 2 bases from V and 3 bases from J, with 12 bases between. The CDR3 length is 15 residues. Germline lookup yields CDR1 SGHKS and CDR2 YYEKEE (reference sequence).

The genes are TRBV6-5 and TRBJ2-7; 9 positions match TRBD1. The CDR3 extends over 13 amino acids. The junction had 4 bases not matched to a gene; V was cut back by 5 bases and J by 5 bases. Germline assignment: CDR1 MNHEY and CDR2 SVGAGI. CDR3 in amino acids: CASSPGQGNEQYF. CDR3 nucleotide sequence: TGTGCCAGCAGTCCCGGACAGGGGAACGAGCAGTACTTC.

The chain has TRBV6-5 and TRBJ2-7, with a weak D call TRBD2 (6 bases). This CDR3 is 15 amino acids long. Germline lookup yields CDR1 MNHEY and CDR2 SVGAGI. V shed 0 bases and J shed 3 bases, with 12 bases lying between them. CDR3 DNA: TGTGCCAGCAGTTACTCTGGGGGGAAAGGCTACGAGCAGTACTTC. Translated: CASSYSGGKGYEQYF.

With respect to this clone: This same CDR3 is encoded by further DNA sequences in the sample. J is TRBJ1-4 and V is TRBV29-1; TRBD1 aligns across 8 bases. Germline loops: CDR1 SQVTM, CDR2 ANQGSEA. The CDR3 has 12 amino acids. After removal of 6 bases from V and 6 bases from J, the junction contained 3 bases not matched to a gene. The CDR3 is CSVAQGDEKLFF. In DNA, the CDR3 is TGCAGCGTCGCACAGGGGGATGAAAAACTGTTTTTT.

CDR3: CASSQGTGGRDEQYF. In DNA form, the CDR3 reads TGCGCCAGCAGCCAAGGCACGGGAGGGCGGGACGAGCAGTACTTC. The gene calls are TRBV4-1 and TRBJ2-7; 8 bases are a match to TRBD2. This CDR3 has 15 residues. Germline CDR1 and CDR2: MGHRA and YSYEKL. V was clipped by 1 base and J by 5 bases; unmatched bases: 7.

This rearrangement joins TRBV19 to TRBJ2-1; D may be TRBD1 (6 bases). Trimming removed 6 bases at V and 4 bases at J, with 19 bases between. Germline V lookup: CDR1 LNHDA, CDR2 SQIVND (reference sequence). This CDR3 is 16 amino acids long. The CDR3 nucleotides read TGTGCCAGTAGGTTACAGGGTTCAGGACCATACAATGAGCAGTTCTTC. Its translation is CASRLQGSGPYNEQFF.

This CDR3 is CASSLSGNTIYF. The CDR3 region has the DNA TGTGCCAGCAGCTTAAGCGGAAACACCATATATTTT. This chain joins TRBV13 and TRBJ1-3; D call uncertain. The CDR3 has 12 residues. The V gene lost 2 bases and the J gene lost 4 bases, with 3 bases spanning the gap. From germline, CDR1 is PRHDT and CDR2 FYEKMQ (reference sequence).

The chain couples TRBV7-6 to TRBJ2-5; TRBD2 matches 8 bases. The length of the CDR3 is 14 residues. The J segment lost 4 bases and the V segment lost 5 bases, leaving 6 bases of the junction unmatched. Germline V lookup: CDR1 SGHVS, CDR2 FNYEAQ. CDR3 protein: CASSRGGLGETQYF. The CDR3 DNA sequence: TGTGCCAGCAGCCGAGGGGGACTAGGAGAGACCCAGTACTTC. The complete variable domain, with remaining parts taken from reference TRBV7-6 and TRBJ2-5, reads GAGVSQSPRYKVTKRGQDVALRCDPISGHVSLYWYRQALGQGPEFLTYFNYEAQQDKSGLPNDRFSAERPEGSISTLTIQRTEQRDSAMYRCASSRGGLGETQYFGPGTRLLVL.

This chain links TRBV11-2 with TRBJ1-5; D ambiguous. Between the trimmed V and J ends, which lost 3 bases and 6 bases, there was a span of 9 bases. The germline CDR1 and CDR2 sequences are SGHAT and FQNNGV. CDR3 size: 13 residues. CDR3 DNA: TGTGCCAGCAGCTTTTCGGGGAGTCAGCCCCAGCATTTT. Residues: CASSFSGSQPQHF.

This clone was detected a few times. The chain employs TRBV4-3 and TRBJ1-3, with a weak D call TRBD1 (5 bases). The CDR3 runs to 16 residues. Looked up from germline, CDR1 is LGHNA and CDR2 is YSLEER. V lost 4 bases, J lost 4 bases, and 17 bases lay in between. This CDR3 is CASSPSGARKGNTIYF. In DNA, the CDR3 is TGCGCCAGCAGCCCCTCCGGGGCACGAAAGGGAAACACCATATATTTT.